Each of the 28 T cell receptor beta chains below was sequenced from the same sample in a study of cytomegalovirus exposure and HLA in healthy donors. The PCR employed 60 Vbeta primers together with 13 Jbeta primers. Produced via immunoSEQ multiplex PCR; TCRdb's table is partial and in-frame only. The sample contains some 94,000 clones, just under 70% of which appear only once. Material for sequencing was PBMCs. These receptors all stem from a man aged 45 to 65 in good health and CMV-seronegative.

The V and J genes are TRBV7-9 and TRBJ2-3; the D is unclear. The V end was cut by 2 bases, the J end by 0 bases, with 12 bases between. CDR3 size: 16 residues. The germline V gene has CDR1 SEHNR and CDR2 FQNEAQ (reference sequence). The CDR3 nucleotides read TGTGCCAGCAGCTTATTTTTCTCGGGTAGCACAGATACGCAGTATTTT. Its translation: CASSLFFSGSTDTQYF.

V gene TRBV7-2 combines with J gene TRBJ1-5; D gene ambiguous. The germline V gene has CDR1 SGHTA and CDR2 FQGNSA. V was trimmed by 1 base and J by 7 bases, leaving 11 bases between them. The CDR3 totals 14 residues. CDR3 sequence reads: CASSLVPGEQPQHF. In nucleotides, the CDR3 is TGTGCCAGCAGCTTAGTCCCGGGAGAACAGCCCCAGCATTTT.

The chain combines TRBV4-2 with TRBJ2-7; possible D gene TRBD2, 6 bases. The CDR3 runs 15 residues. The V end lost 1 base, the J end lost 4 bases, and 14 bases lay between the germline ends. Germline V gene lookup returns CDR1 LGHNA and CDR2 YNFKEQ. Here the CDR3 reads CASSQGYGGTYEQYF. CDR3 coding DNA: TGTGCCAGCAGCCAAGGATATGGGGGGACGTACGAGCAGTACTTC.

This clone has just a few counts. Here the CDR3 reads CASSFRTGTEGYTF. CDR3 DNA sequence: TGCGCCAGCAGCTTTCGGACAGGGACTGAGGGCTACACCTTC. V usage is TRBV4-1 and J usage is TRBJ1-2, with TRBD1 matching over 8 bases. The germline CDR1 and CDR2 sequences are MGHRA and YSYEKL. The J segment lost 8 bases and the V segment lost 5 bases, leaving 10 bases of the junction unmatched. The CDR3 runs to 14 residues.

The table lists this clone with a count of one. CDR3 protein: CASTTGNTGELFF. Here the CDR3 DNA reads TGCGCCAGCACGACAGGGAACACCGGGGAGCTGTTTTTT. The V gene is TRBV5-1, the J gene TRBJ2-2, with a weak D call TRBD1 (6 bases). The germline CDR1 and CDR2 sequences are SGHRS and YFSETQ. The CDR3 runs 13 residues. V was trimmed by 6 bases and J by 1 base, leaving 7 bases between them.

The chain carries TRBV5-6 and TRBJ1-1; D gene ambiguous. This CDR3 comprises 13 residues. In germline, CDR1 is SGHDT, CDR2 YYEEEE. V lost 4 bases and J 5 bases, leaving 12 bases between the germline ends. CDR3 DNA: TGTGCCAGCAGCCATCAGGCGGGTACTGAAGCTTTCTTT. As protein: CASSHQAGTEAFF. The full variable domain, rest sourced from reference TRBV5-6 and TRBJ1-1, is DAGVTQSPTHLIKTRGQQVTLRCSPKSGHDTVSWYQQALGQGPQFIFQYYEEEERQRGNFPDRFSGHQFPNYSSELNVNALLLGDSALYLCASSHQAGTEAFFGQGTRLTVV.

This chain links TRBV30 with TRBJ1-2, with D hard to call. The CDR3 is made up of 12 amino acids. CDR1 is GTSNPN, CDR2 SVGIG, per germline (reference sequence). Trimming took 8 bases from V and 4 from J, leaving 14 bases between them. DNA of the CDR3: TGTGCCGGTGACCGAGGGCGCTATGGCTACACCTTC. Its protein product is CAGDRGRYGYTF.

The CDR3 DNA reads as TGTGCCAGCAGCTTGGAGGGGACTAGCAGGAATACGCAGTATTTT. It encodes CASSLEGTSRNTQYF. The V gene is TRBV5-4, the J gene TRBJ2-3, with 9 bases fitting TRBD2. CDR3 size: 15 residues. V was clipped by 0 bases and J by 7 bases; unmatched bases: 6. The germline V gene has CDR1 SGHNT and CDR2 YYREEE (reference sequence).

The chain combines TRBV18 with TRBJ2-1; tentative D call: TRBD2 (5 bases). Germline CDR1 and CDR2: KGHSH and LQKENI. Deletions cut 3 bases from V and 7 bases from J, with 7 bases between. This CDR3 region has 12 residues. The CDR3 coding sequence is TGTGCCAGCTCACCTACTAGGAATGAGCAGTTCTTC. It specifies CASSPTRNEQFF.

This clone was recorded only once. The chain carries TRBV5-6 and TRBJ2-2, with 8 bases matching TRBD1. Germline V gene lookup returns CDR1 SGHDT and CDR2 YYEEEE. This CDR3 is 17 amino acids long. J gave up 4 bases and V 0 bases, and 8 bases lay outside the gene matches. CDR3 nucleotide sequence: TGTGCCAGCAGCTTGGATTGGCAGGGGGCGCCCACCGGGGAGCTGTTTTTT. Its protein product is CASSLDWQGAPTGELFF.

This clone was detected a few times. V usage is TRBV7-9 and J usage is TRBJ2-1; D is uncertain. Trimming removed 3 bases from V and 5 bases from J, with 2 bases in between. The germline CDR1 and CDR2 sequences are SEHNR and FQNEAQ (reference sequence). This CDR3 contains 11 residues. CDR3 sequence (DNA): TGTGCCAGCAGCTTTAACAATGAGCAGTTCTTC. As protein: CASSFNNEQFF.

J is TRBJ1-2 and V is TRBV11-2, with 8 bases that match TRBD1. Per the germline V gene, CDR1 is SGHAT and CDR2 is FQNNGV. J was trimmed by 5 bases and V by 4 bases; bases with no gene match: 12. There are 16 residues in the CDR3. CDR3 sequence: CASSSRATGAGYGYTF. In DNA form, the CDR3 reads TGTGCCAGCAGCTCCAGAGCGACAGGGGCCGGGTATGGCTACACCTTC.

This chain links TRBV28 with TRBJ1-1; no clear D. V gave up 6 bases and J gave up 2 bases, with 19 bases separating them. Per the germline V gene, CDR1 is MDHEN and CDR2 is SYDVKM. The CDR3 length is 16 residues. The CDR3 protein is CASRLTPMRRNTEAFF. The CDR3, as DNA: TGTGCCAGCAGGTTAACTCCGATGCGGAGAAACACTGAAGCTTTCTTT. Full variable domain (remainder filled in from reference TRBV28 and TRBJ1-1): DVKVTQSSRYLVKRTGEKVFLECVQDMDHENMFWYRQDPGLGLRLIYFSYDVKMKEKGDIPEGYSVSREKKERFSLILESASTNQTSMYLCASRLTPMRRNTEAFFGQGTRLTVV.

In its sample, this clone was seen a few times. The rearrangement links TRBV11-2 to TRBJ1-1, with D perhaps TRBD1 (6 bases). This CDR3 is 14 amino acids long. Trimming cost V 2 bases and J 0 bases, with 7 bases left between them. Germline V gene sequence: CDR1 SGHAT, CDR2 FQNNGV. The CDR3 DNA sequence: TGTGCCAGCAGCTTACGACAGGTGAACACTGAAGCTTTCTTT. Protein: CASSLRQVNTEAFF.

The J gene is TRBJ2-5, the V gene TRBV2, with D perhaps matching TRBD2 (6 bases). V was cut by 0 bases and J by 4 bases, with 12 bases left in between. Germline CDR1 and CDR2: SNHLY and FYNNEI. CDR3 size: 15 residues. The CDR3: CASSEAGGVIETQYF. The CDR3 bases are TGTGCCAGCAGTGAAGCTGGCGGGGTGATAGAGACCCAGTACTTC.

The genes are TRBV5-1 and TRBJ2-3, with 16 bases that match TRBD2. Trimming at V came to 4 bases and at J to 0 bases, leaving 5 bases not matched to a gene. CDR3 length equals 18 residues. Per the germline V gene, CDR1 is SGHRS and CDR2 is YFSETQ. CDR3 sequence: CASSMGLAGGRSTDTQYF. The CDR3 DNA reads TGCGCCAGCAGCATGGGACTAGCGGGAGGGCGAAGCACAGATACGCAGTATTTT.

This chain links TRBV7-2 with TRBJ2-2, with TRBD2 matching 7 bases. V trimming: 1 base; J trimming: 4 bases; junction bases outside the gene matches: 6. The CDR3 loop spans 16 amino acids. The germline V gene has CDR1 SGHTA and CDR2 FQGNSA. CDR3 loop: CASSLVPGRGTGELFF. The CDR3 region has the DNA TGTGCCAGCAGCTTAGTCCCAGGGAGGGGCACCGGGGAGCTGTTTTTT.

This chain uses TRBV7-2 with TRBJ2-7; D uncertain. This CDR3 comprises 10 residues. Germline values: CDR1 SGHTA, CDR2 FQGNSA. The V and J ends lost 6 bases and 3 bases respectively, with 3 bases between them. CDR3 nucleotides: TGTGCCAGCAGGAACTACGAGCAGTACGTC. Translated, it gives CASRNYEQYV.

In its sample, this clone was seen a few times. V usage is TRBV14 and J usage is TRBJ2-2; a possible D gene is TRBD1 (6 bases). The germline CDR1 and CDR2 sequences are SGHDN and FVKESK. CDR3 size: 16 residues. V shed 3 bases and J shed 1 base, with 12 bases lying between them. DNA for the CDR3: TGTGCCAGCAGCCAGCCATCGACAGGGAACACCGGGGAGCTGTTTTTT. Amino acids: CASSQPSTGNTGELFF.

The chain is built from TRBV19 and TRBJ1-5; 8 positions match TRBD1. The trim removed 4 bases at V and 7 bases at J, leaving 6 bases unmatched. CDR3 length: 14 residues. Per germline, CDR1 LNHDA and CDR2 SQIVND (reference sequence). CDR3 nucleotide sequence: TGTGCCAGTAGTAGTGACAGGGGAAGACAGCCCCAGCATTTT. The encoded protein is CASSSDRGRQPQHF.

This clone was picked up a small number of times. The chain has TRBV5-4 and TRBJ2-5; D gene uncertain. V lost 3 bases and J 1 base, leaving 10 bases between the germline ends. Germline CDR1 reads SGHNT; CDR2 reads YYREEE (reference sequence). The CDR3 extends over 14 amino acids. The CDR3 is CASSSGTSQETQYF. Here the CDR3 DNA reads TGTGCCAGCAGCTCGGGTACTTCCCAAGAGACCCAGTACTTC.

J is TRBJ2-3 and V is TRBV2; D is perhaps TRBD2 (6 bases). The germline gives CDR1 SNHLY, CDR2 FYNNEI. The CDR3 has 14 residues. Deletions cut 6 bases from V and 0 bases from J, with 10 bases between. CDR3 coding DNA: TGTGCCAGCAGCGGGGGACTTAGCACAGATACGCAGTATTTT. This encodes CASSGGLSTDTQYF.

The rearrangement links TRBV25-1 to TRBJ2-1, with TRBD2 identical over 7 bases. J gave up 0 bases and V 4 bases, and 6 bases lay outside the gene matches. From germline, CDR1 is MGHDK and CDR2 SYGVNS. The length of the CDR3 is 16 residues. As DNA, the CDR3 is TGTGCCAGCAGTGTTCCGGGACTACACTCCTACAATGAGCAGTTCTTC. It specifies CASSVPGLHSYNEQFF.

The chain joins TRBV9 to TRBJ1-4; TRBD1 aligns across 7 bases. Germline CDR1 and CDR2: SGDLS and YYNGEE. V lost 0 bases and J lost 5; bases outside the gene matches: 1. The CDR3 is 14 residues long. CDR3 in amino acids: CASSVEQGNEKLFF. Written as DNA, the CDR3 is TGTGCCAGCAGCGTAGAACAGGGGAATGAAAAACTGTTTTTT.

The rearrangement joins TRBV7-3 to TRBJ2-2; D is perhaps TRBD1 (5 bases). Between the trimmed V and J ends, which lost 6 bases and 7 bases, there was a span of 12 bases. In germline, CDR1 is SGHTA, CDR2 FQGTGA. This CDR3 comprises 13 residues. In DNA, the CDR3 is TGTGCCAGCAGTCAGGGCGGATACGGGGAGCTGTTTTTT. Translation gives CASSQGGYGELFF.

The V gene is TRBV7-2, the J gene TRBJ2-7; D is unresolved. The V gene lost 4 bases and the J gene lost 5 bases, with 12 bases spanning the gap. From germline, CDR1 is SGHTA and CDR2 FQGNSA. The CDR3 covers 13 residues. CDR3 in amino acids: CASSSPARDEQYF. CDR3 nucleotide sequence: TGTGCCAGCAGCTCACCAGCCCGGGACGAGCAGTACTTC. Variable domain in full (rest from reference TRBV7-2 and TRBJ2-7): GAGVSQSPSNKVTEKGKDVELRCDPISGHTALYWYRQSLGQGLEFLIYFQGNSAPDKSGLPSDRFSAERTGGSVSTLTIQRTQQEDSAVYLCASSSPARDEQYFGPGTRLTVT.

The chain employs TRBV15 and TRBJ1-1; D is unresolved. Germline assignment: CDR1 LNHNV and CDR2 YYDKDF (reference sequence). The V end was cut by 1 base, the J end by 11 bases, with 11 bases between. The length of the CDR3 is 12 residues. In DNA, the CDR3 is TGTGCCACCAGCAGAGCCCGAGGGTACGCTTTCTTT. This gives the protein CATSRARGYAFF.

This clone has a single count. The V gene is TRBV18, the J gene TRBJ2-7; TRBD1 matches at 8 bases. The CDR3 runs 15 residues. The V and J ends lost 3 bases and 3 bases, in that order; junction bases with no gene match: 7. Looked up from germline, CDR1 is KGHSH and CDR2 is LQKENI. CDR3 amino acids: CASSPQGARFYEQYF. The CDR3, as DNA: TGTGCCAGCTCACCGCAGGGGGCGCGGTTCTACGAGCAGTACTTC.